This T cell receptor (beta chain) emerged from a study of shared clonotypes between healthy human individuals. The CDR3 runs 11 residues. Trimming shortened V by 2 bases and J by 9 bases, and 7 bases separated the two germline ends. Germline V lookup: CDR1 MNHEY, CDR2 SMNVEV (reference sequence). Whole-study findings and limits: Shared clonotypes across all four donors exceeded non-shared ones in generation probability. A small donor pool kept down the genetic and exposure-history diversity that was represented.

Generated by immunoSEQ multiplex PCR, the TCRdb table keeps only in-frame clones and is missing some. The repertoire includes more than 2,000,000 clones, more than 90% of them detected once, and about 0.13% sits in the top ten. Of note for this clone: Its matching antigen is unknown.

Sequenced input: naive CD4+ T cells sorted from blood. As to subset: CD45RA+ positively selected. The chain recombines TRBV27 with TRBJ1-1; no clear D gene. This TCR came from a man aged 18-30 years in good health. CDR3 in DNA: TGTGCCAGCAGTTTAGGGTCCCAAGCTTTCTTT. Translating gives CASSLGSQAFF.